The 29 T cell receptor beta chains below come from one sample, sequenced in a study of OX40 agonist ivuxolimab in advanced cancers. The protocol was immunoSEQ multiplex PCR, while the TCRdb copy is restricted to in-frame clones and leaves out a portion. The sample contains tens of thousands of clones, more than 70% of which appear only once. The starting material was CD4+ or CD8+ T cells sorted from blood, obtained in a trial of the OX40 agonist ivuxolimab. These receptors all stem from an adult with an advanced solid tumor such as melanoma, head and neck, liver or kidney cancer.

The CDR3 region is CASSPEGGLNTGELFF. The CDR3 region has the DNA TGCGCCAGCAGCCCGGAAGGGGGTCTTAACACCGGGGAGCTGTTTTTT. V and J are TRBV5-1 and TRBJ2-2; D may be TRBD1 (6 bases). Per the germline V gene, CDR1 is SGHRS and CDR2 is YFSETQ. The CDR3 is 16 amino acids. Trimming pared 4 bases from V and 2 bases from J, leaving 15 bases between.

The chain uses TRBV2 and TRBJ2-1; D tentatively fits TRBD1 or TRBD2 (5 bases each). CDR1 is SNHLY, CDR2 FYNNEI, per germline. The CDR3 contains 16 residues. V dropped 4 bases and J dropped 7 bases, with 20 bases sitting between them. The CDR3 region is CASSALTGTWGNEQFF. The CDR3 DNA reads TGTGCCAGCAGTGCCCTAACCGGGACCTGGGGGAATGAGCAGTTCTTC. The full variable domain, completed using reference TRBV2 and TRBJ2-1, is EPEVTQTPSHQVTQMGQEVILRCVPISNHLYFYWYRQILGQKVEFLVSFYNNEISEKSEIFDDQFSVERPDGSNFTLKIRSTKLEDSAMYFCASSALTGTWGNEQFFGPGTRLTVL.

The chain uses TRBV11-3 and TRBJ1-1, with D maybe TRBD1 (6 bases). The V gene's germline CDR1 is SGHNT and CDR2 YENEEA. This CDR3 has 13 amino acids. Trimming stripped 4 bases from V and 6 bases from J, with 12 bases between. CDR3 amino acids: CASSSRGPSEAFF. The CDR3 region has the DNA TGTGCCAGCAGCTCCAGGGGACCCTCTGAAGCTTTCTTT.

This clone was found a few times. The chain joins TRBV23-1 to TRBJ2-4; D not certain. TRBV23-1 belongs to the ORF category, with a function that is uncertain. Trimming took 6 bases from V and 3 from J, leaving 9 bases between them. This CDR3 comprises 13 residues. The CDR3 is CASRRVVKNIQYF. CDR3 nucleotide sequence: TGCGCCAGCAGACGGGTAGTCAAAAACATTCAGTACTTC.

This chain uses TRBV19 with TRBJ1-2; unclear D gene. Germline assignment: CDR1 LNHDA and CDR2 SQIVND (reference sequence). V lost 0 bases, J lost 1 base, and 6 bases lay in between. The CDR3 has 14 residues. This CDR3 reads CASSIEEFNYGYTF. CDR3 bases: TGTGCCAGTAGTATAGAGGAATTTAACTATGGCTACACCTTC.

The sample holds one count of this clone. J is TRBJ2-7 and V is TRBV7-2, with D perhaps given as TRBD1 or TRBD2 (5 bases each). Deletions cut 4 bases from V and 1 base from J, with 17 bases between. The CDR3 has 16 residues. Germline assignment: CDR1 SGHTA and CDR2 FQGNSA. The chain's CDR3 is CASSSTHRDRSYEQYF. DNA for the CDR3: TGTGCCAGCAGCTCAACTCACCGGGACCGTTCCTACGAGCAGTACTTC.

The chain has TRBV7-2 and TRBJ2-3; 9 nucleotides align to TRBD2. CDR1 is SGHTA, CDR2 FQGNSA, per germline. This CDR3 comprises 17 residues. The junction had 15 bases not matched to a gene; V was cut back by 6 bases and J by 5 bases. CDR3 amino acids: CASSLTWIAGVVDTQYF. The DNA of the CDR3 is TGTGCCAGCAGTCTGACGTGGATAGCGGGAGTGGTAGATACGCAGTATTTT. The entire variable domain, with the rest obtained from reference TRBV7-2 and TRBJ2-3, is as follows: GAGVSQSPSNKVTEKGKDVELRCDPISGHTALYWYRQSLGQGLEFLIYFQGNSAPDKSGLPSDRFSAERTGGSVSTLTIQRTQQEDSAVYLCASSLTWIAGVVDTQYFGPGTRLTVL.

The chain employs TRBV5-1 and TRBJ2-3, with D uncertain. The CDR3 runs to 14 residues. Germline loops: CDR1 SGHRS, CDR2 YFSETQ. V was trimmed by 5 bases and J by 4 bases, leaving 14 bases between them. The CDR3 loop reads CASRKQSRSDTQYF. The CDR3 DNA reads as TGCGCCAGCAGGAAGCAGTCGAGGTCAGATACGCAGTATTTT.

This rearrangement joins TRBV5-1 to TRBJ2-7; D is unclear. The germline gives CDR1 SGHRS, CDR2 YFSETQ. V was clipped by 0 bases and J by 3 bases, with 13 bases between them. This CDR3 comprises 15 residues. CDR3 sequence: CASSLEPLGLYEQYF. CDR3 in DNA: TGCGCCAGCAGCTTGGAACCATTAGGGCTCTACGAGCAGTACTTC.

This CDR3 is CASSGNSNSNQPQHF. CDR3 in DNA: TGTGCCAGCAGTGGTAACAGCAATAGCAATCAGCCCCAGCATTTT. V usage is TRBV2 and J usage is TRBJ1-5, with no clear D. The germline V gene encodes CDR1 SNHLY and CDR2 FYNNEI. V lost 4 bases and J lost 0, with 10 bases in between. This CDR3 has 15 amino acids.

This clone was detected only once. The CDR3 loop reads CASSGGQGAKNIQYF. In nucleotides, the CDR3 is TGTGCCAGCAGTGGGGGACAGGGGGCCAAAAACATTCAGTACTTC. The V call is TRBV28, the J call TRBJ2-4; TRBD1 aligns across 10 bases. The CDR3 spans 15 residues. V trimming: 5 bases; J trimming: 1 base; junction bases outside the gene matches: 2. CDR1 is MDHEN and CDR2 is SYDVKM in the germline V gene.

The chain employs TRBV19 and TRBJ2-1, with TRBD2 identical over 10 bases. This CDR3 is built from 16 residues. The V segment lost 6 bases and the J segment 4 bases; nucleotides outside the gene matches: 9. Per the germline V gene, CDR1 is LNHDA and CDR2 is SQIVND (reference sequence). The CDR3 sequence: CASRRPGSGGYNEQFF. In nucleotides, the CDR3 is TGTGCCAGTAGAAGGCCCGGTAGCGGGGGGTACAATGAGCAGTTCTTC.

The rearrangement joins TRBV27 to TRBJ2-6; 9 bases are shared with TRBD1. The CDR3 runs 18 residues. V shed 4 bases, J shed 2 bases, and the junction held 9 bases outside the gene matches. Germline V lookup: CDR1 MNHEY, CDR2 SMNVEV (reference sequence). The CDR3 region is CASSSGNRGRTGANVLTF. The DNA of the CDR3 is TGTGCCAGCAGTTCGGGAAACAGGGGGCGGACTGGGGCCAACGTCCTGACTTTC. Full variable domain (missing parts from reference TRBV27 and TRBJ2-6): EAQVTQNPRYLITVTGKKLTVTCSQNMNHEYMSWYRQDPGLGLRQIYYSMNVEVTDKGDVPEGYKVSRKEKRNFPLILESPSPNQTSLYFCASSSGNRGRTGANVLTFGAGSRLTVL.

The gene calls are TRBV5-1 and TRBJ1-1, with a weak D call TRBD1 (5 bases). Between the trimmed V and J ends, which lost 2 bases and 1 base, there was a span of 12 bases. The CDR3 contains 15 residues. Germline lookup yields CDR1 SGHRS and CDR2 YFSETQ. In nucleotides, the CDR3 is TGCGCCAGCAGCTTAGGGTCGGGGACGAACACTGAAGCTTTCTTT. This codes for CASSLGSGTNTEAFF.

The CDR3 DNA is TGCGCCAGCAGCTTGGCCAGCGGGGGAGGAGATACGCAGTATTTT. Its translation is CASSLASGGGDTQYF. The rearrangement links TRBV5-1 to TRBJ2-3; TRBD2 matches at 8 bases. J lost 5 bases, V lost 0 bases, and 5 bases had no gene match. The CDR3 totals 15 residues. Germline values: CDR1 SGHRS, CDR2 YFSETQ.

The chain links TRBV7-2 to TRBJ1-5; TRBD1 is a possible D gene (5 bases). The V gene lost 5 bases and the J gene lost 4 bases, with 12 bases spanning the gap. This CDR3 has 14 amino acids. Germline V gene data show CDR1 as SGHTA and CDR2 as FQGNSA. The CDR3 DNA follows: TGTGCCAGCAGCCCAGACAGTCCAAATCAGCCCCAGCATTTT. This translates into CASSPDSPNQPQHF.

This clone has just a few counts. The chain uses TRBV5-6 and TRBJ2-1; D ambiguous. Germline V gene sequence: CDR1 SGHDT, CDR2 YYEEEE. The CDR3 is made up of 14 amino acids. V was clipped by 0 bases and J by 5 bases, with 9 bases between them. The CDR3 nucleotides read TGTGCCAGCAGCTTGGATGCCCTGAACAATGAGCAGTTCTTC. Protein sequence: CASSLDALNNEQFF.

A single count supports this clone. The V call is TRBV18, the J call TRBJ1-2, with TRBD1 as a possible D gene (5 bases). The CDR3 runs 15 residues. V lost 2 bases, J lost 4 bases, and 14 bases lay in between. Looked up from germline, CDR1 is KGHSH and CDR2 is LQKENI. The CDR3 coding sequence is TGTGCCAGCTCACCAGAGGGAGGGGAGGTCTATGGCTACACCTTC. Amino acids: CASSPEGGEVYGYTF.

The rearrangement uses TRBV7-9 and TRBJ2-4, with D possibly matching TRBD1 (6 bases). The V end lost 2 bases, the J end lost 0 bases, and 8 bases lay between the germline ends. This CDR3 spans 15 amino acids. Germline CDR1 reads SEHNR; CDR2 reads FQNEAQ (reference sequence). The CDR3 DNA reads TGTGCCAGCAGCTTAACAGGGTTAGCCAAAAACATTCAGTACTTC. Amino acids: CASSLTGLAKNIQYF.

This clone appeared a few times. The V gene is TRBV23-1, the J gene TRBJ2-6; the D gene is possibly TRBD1 (6 bases). TRBV23-1 is recorded as an ORF, its role being uncertain. The ends were cut back, 4 bases at V and 2 bases at J, with 21 bases in the middle. The CDR3 covers 19 residues. The CDR3 sequence is CASSPKTRTDPPGANVLTF. CDR3 coding DNA: TGCGCCAGCAGTCCCAAGACCCGGACAGACCCCCCTGGGGCCAACGTCCTGACTTTC.

This chain uses TRBV6-4 with TRBJ2-3, with 8 nucleotides matching TRBD2. Germline V gives CDR1 MRHNA, CDR2 SNTAGT. The CDR3 consists of 15 residues. V dropped 4 bases and J dropped 0; count of bases not matched to a gene: 3. CDR3 bases: TGTGCCAGCAGTGTCACGGGGGGGAGCACAGATACGCAGTATTTT. Its translation is CASSVTGGSTDTQYF.

This clone was observed a single time. V is TRBV7-9 and J is TRBJ2-7; possibly TRBD2 for D (5 bases). The CDR3 totals 16 residues. The ends were cut back, 5 bases at V and 1 base at J, with 18 bases in the middle. Germline CDR1 is SEHNR and CDR2 is FQNEAQ (reference sequence). Here the CDR3 DNA reads TGTGCCAGCAGCCGGGGAAGTCGAGACGTATCCTACGAGCAGTACTTC. Its translation is CASSRGSRDVSYEQYF.

The chain is built from TRBV7-2 and TRBJ2-7; no clear D gene. The V end lost 3 bases, the J end lost 0 bases, and 6 bases lay between the germline ends. CDR3 size: 13 residues. The germline V gene encodes CDR1 SGHTA and CDR2 FQGNSA. The CDR3 here is CASSLGDSYEQYF. The DNA for the CDR3 is TGTGCCAGCAGCTTGGGCGACTCCTACGAGCAGTACTTC. The full variable domain, rest sourced from reference TRBV7-2 and TRBJ2-7, is GAGVSQSPSNKVTEKGKDVELRCDPISGHTALYWYRQSLGQGLEFLIYFQGNSAPDKSGLPSDRFSAERTGGSVSTLTIQRTQQEDSAVYLCASSLGDSYEQYFGPGTRLTVT.

This clone has a handful of counts. The chain employs TRBV5-6 and TRBJ2-3; D unclear. The V end was cut by 2 bases, the J end by 3 bases, with 13 bases between. The CDR3 loop spans 15 amino acids. CDR1 and CDR2 (germline): SGHDT, YYEEEE. CDR3 region: CASSLGPRRTDTQYF. The CDR3 DNA sequence: TGTGCCAGCAGCTTAGGTCCTCGCCGAACAGATACGCAGTATTTT.

This chain links TRBV9 with TRBJ2-7; possible D gene TRBD1, 5 bases. CDR1 is SGDLS, CDR2 YYNGEE, per germline. The CDR3 has 14 residues. V lost 0 bases, J lost 0 bases, and 7 bases lay in between. The CDR3 region has the DNA TGTGCCAGCAGCGTAGGACAGAGCTCCTACGAGCAGTACTTC. Protein sequence: CASSVGQSSYEQYF.

The CDR3 DNA sequence: TGCGCCAGCAGCTTGACCAGGGGCGAGCAGTACTTC. This gives the protein CASSLTRGEQYF. V and J are TRBV5-1 and TRBJ2-7, with TRBD1 as a possible D gene (6 bases). This CDR3 is built from 12 residues. Per germline, CDR1 SGHRS and CDR2 YFSETQ. The ends were cut back, 1 base at V and 6 bases at J, with 8 bases in the middle.

This sequence joins TRBV7-2 and TRBJ2-1, with 8 bases fitting TRBD2. The germline gives CDR1 SGHTA, CDR2 FQGNSA. The CDR3 consists of 15 residues. V shed 6 bases, J shed 3 bases, and the junction held 7 bases outside the gene matches. This CDR3 is CASRPGLGNYNEQFF. In DNA form, the CDR3 reads TGTGCCAGCAGGCCGGGACTAGGAAACTACAATGAGCAGTTCTTC.

The chain uses TRBV5-1 and TRBJ1-1, with D perhaps matching TRBD1 (5 bases). V dropped 0 bases and J dropped 1 base, with 16 bases sitting between them. This CDR3 is 17 amino acids long. CDR1 is SGHRS and CDR2 is YFSETQ in the germline V gene. The CDR3 is CASSLAGLGAPNTEAFF. CDR3 nucleotide sequence: TGCGCCAGCAGCTTGGCGGGCCTCGGGGCACCGAACACTGAAGCTTTCTTT.

The V call is TRBV10-3, the J call TRBJ2-3, with 9 bases aligning to TRBD2. This CDR3 region has 15 residues. Germline V gene data show CDR1 as ENHRY and CDR2 as SYGVKD. J lost 4 bases, V lost 6 bases, and 8 bases had no gene match. Here the CDR3 DNA reads TGTGCCATCAGCCCTAGCGGGGACACGGCAGATACGCAGTATTTT. Its protein is CAISPSGDTADTQYF.